What follows are 25 T cell receptor beta chains derived from one specimen sequenced in a study of T cell repertoires in cytomegalovirus infection. Using its own MiXCR run on the reads, TCRdb lists one record per CDR3 protein. The sample lists 150,000 to 200,000 distinct CDR3 sequences, about a sixth seen once, with less than 25% in the top ten. Sample: CD8+ T cells from PBMCs. The receptors were sampled from a human donor in good health (CMV status not recorded). Some clones in this sample may be carry-over from other donors' samples.

This chain links TRBV5-1 with TRBJ1-1, with D tentatively TRBD1 (5 bases). The CDR3 has 19 residues. The V end lost 1 base, the J end lost 1 base, and 23 bases lay between the germline ends. Germline V CDR1 and CDR2: SGHRS, YFSETQ. For the CDR3, the DNA is TGCGCCAGCAGCTTGTTCTTTTTTGGTTCGGGGGAGGGGAACACTGAAGCTTTCTTT. Translating it yields CASSLFFFGSGEGNTEAFF.

This clonotype was recorded a few times. V and J are TRBV7-2 and TRBJ2-2; 8 bases agree with TRBD1. J gave up 3 bases and V 4 bases, and 7 bases lay outside the gene matches. CDR1 and CDR2 from the germline V gene are SGHTA and FQGNSA. CDR3 size: 16 residues. CDR3 sequence: CASSSFPGGYTGELFF. The DNA for the CDR3 is TGTGCCAGCAGCTCCTTTCCAGGGGGCTACACCGGGGAGCTGTTTTTT.

In its sample, this clonotype was seen a few times. The chain combines TRBV10-3 with TRBJ2-1; D remains ambiguous. Germline V CDR1 and CDR2: ENHRY, SYGVKD. V was pared by 2 bases and J by 0 bases, with 11 bases between. This CDR3 spans 16 amino acids. The CDR3 loop reads CAISEVWISSYNEQFF. Written as DNA, the CDR3 is TGTGCCATCAGTGAGGTTTGGATCAGCTCCTACAATGAGCAGTTCTTC.

The chain joins TRBV4-2 to TRBJ2-1, with 8 nucleotides matching TRBD1. The CDR3 has 18 amino acids. Per germline, CDR1 LGHNA and CDR2 YNFKEQ. V gave up 0 bases and J gave up 5 bases; unmatched junction bases: 12. This chain's CDR3 is CASSQDLYRTGLHNEQFF. CDR3 bases: TGTGCCAGCAGCCAAGATCTCTACCGGACAGGGCTTCACAATGAGCAGTTCTTC.

This clonotype was observed a few times. This chain links TRBV28 with TRBJ1-6; D uncertain. Trimming removed 1 base from V and 5 bases from J, with 12 bases in between. From germline, CDR1 is MDHEN and CDR2 SYDVKM. This CDR3 is built from 16 residues. The CDR3 coding sequence is TGTGCCAGCAGTTTATCGGTTGGCTGGGATAATTCACCCCTCCACTTT. Its translation: CASSLSVGWDNSPLHF.

The V call is TRBV4-2, the J call TRBJ2-7; 7 bases align to TRBD1. Looked up from germline, CDR1 is LGHNA and CDR2 is YNFKEQ. This CDR3 has 15 residues. Trimming removed 1 base from V and 3 bases from J; junction bases left unmatched: 6. The CDR3 sequence: CASSQAPGQIYEQYF. For the CDR3, the DNA is TGTGCCAGCAGCCAAGCACCGGGACAGATCTACGAGCAGTACTTC.

This clonotype was observed a few times. V gene TRBV7-9 combines with J gene TRBJ2-5, with TRBD2 as a possible D gene (5 bases). This CDR3 region has 13 residues. The V gene's germline CDR1 is SEHNR and CDR2 FQNEAQ (reference sequence). V was trimmed by 5 bases and J by 3 bases, leaving 10 bases between them. The CDR3 spells CASSPDGEETQYF. CDR3 coding DNA: TGTGCCAGCAGCCCGGACGGGGAAGAGACCCAGTACTTC. Based on the CDR3 plus reference TRBV7-9 and TRBJ2-5, the full variable domain is DTGVSQNPRHKITKRGQNVTFRCDPISEHNRLYWYRQTLGQGPEFLTYFQNEAQLEKSRLLSDRFSAERPKGSFSTLEIQRTEQGDSAMYLCASSPDGEETQYFGPGTRLLVL.

The rearrangement joins TRBV7-8 to TRBJ2-5; 16 bases align to TRBD2. This CDR3 comprises 18 residues. J lost 0 bases, V lost 5 bases, and 6 bases had no gene match. Per germline, CDR1 SGHVS and CDR2 FQNEAQ. The DNA of the CDR3 is TGTGCCAGCAGCGGTACGGGACTAGCGGGGGGGTACCAAGAGACCCAGTACTTC. It is translated as CASSGTGLAGGYQETQYF.

This clonotype was seen a few times. The V gene is TRBV7-6, the J gene TRBJ2-5; D not certain. V was trimmed by 5 bases and J by 6 bases, leaving 10 bases between them. In germline, CDR1 is SGHVS, CDR2 FNYEAQ. This CDR3 is 12 amino acids long. CDR3 in amino acids: CASSLAGQTQYF. CDR3 coding DNA: TGTGCCAGCAGCCTGGCTGGGCAGACCCAGTACTTC.

J is TRBJ2-3 and V is TRBV25-1, with 10 bases matching TRBD2. The CDR3 has 14 residues. J lost 1 base, V lost 8 bases, and 3 bases had no gene match. Germline V CDR1 and CDR2: MGHDK, SYGVNS. CDR3 region: CASQLAGGTDTQYF. CDR3 in DNA: TGTGCCAGCCAGCTAGCGGGAGGCACAGATACGCAGTATTTT.

A few counts support this clonotype. The chain links TRBV5-1 to TRBJ2-7, with 10 nucleotides matching TRBD1. CDR1 and CDR2 (germline): SGHRS, YFSETQ. V lost 4 bases, J lost 2 bases, and 6 bases stayed unmatched. The CDR3 is 15 residues long. CDR3 nucleotide sequence: TGCGCCAGCAGCGCACCCGGGACAGGGGCCTACGAGCAGTACTTC. This gives the protein CASSAPGTGAYEQYF.

This clonotype has at least ten counts. The J gene is TRBJ2-3, the V gene TRBV28; possibly TRBD2 for D (6 bases). The CDR3 has 17 residues. Trimming pared 5 bases from V and 0 bases from J, leaving 18 bases between. Germline V gene sequence: CDR1 MDHEN, CDR2 SYDVKM. The CDR3 is CASSARSERVSTDTQYF. The CDR3 region has the DNA TGTGCCAGCAGTGCCCGGTCGGAGCGGGTGAGCACAGATACGCAGTATTTT.

The rearrangement uses TRBV20-1 and TRBJ2-4; a possible D gene is TRBD1 (6 bases). CDR1 is DFQATT, CDR2 SNEGSKA, per germline (reference sequence). V lost 5 bases and J 1 base, leaving 12 bases between the germline ends. The CDR3 runs to 14 residues. The CDR3 region has the DNA TGCAGTGCTCAGGGGTCGGCGGCCAAAAACATTCAGTACTTC. Translation gives CSAQGSAAKNIQYF.

This clonotype has just one count. The J gene is TRBJ1-2, the V gene TRBV4-1; possibly TRBD1 for D (6 bases). This CDR3 region has 15 residues. Looked up from germline, CDR1 is MGHRA and CDR2 is YSYEKL. V lost 0 bases, J lost 7 bases, and 15 bases lay in between. The CDR3 spells CASSQDAWGHPGYTF. Written as DNA, the CDR3 is TGCGCCAGCAGCCAAGATGCCTGGGGGCATCCTGGCTACACCTTC.

The chain carries TRBV7-2 and TRBJ1-4; D is uncertain. Trimming removed 2 bases at V and 5 bases at J, with 12 bases between. The V gene's germline CDR1 is SGHTA and CDR2 FQGNSA. The CDR3 spans 15 residues. The CDR3 DNA sequence: TGTGCCAGCAGCTTAACCCTTCTAGCCAATGAAAAACTGTTTTTT. Translated: CASSLTLLANEKLFF. The full variable domain, with the rest looked up from reference TRBV7-2 and TRBJ1-4, is GAGVSQSPSNKVTEKGKDVELRCDPISGHTALYWYRQSLGQGLEFLIYFQGNSAPDKSGLPSDRFSAERTGGSVSTLTIQRTQQEDSAVYLCASSLTLLANEKLFFGSGTQLSVL.

The chain uses TRBV25-1 and TRBJ2-7; D gene ambiguous. Per germline, CDR1 MGHDK and CDR2 SYGVNS. Trimming stripped 2 bases from V and 0 bases from J, with 2 bases between. There are 12 residues in the CDR3. The CDR3 DNA follows: TGTGCCAGCAGTGAAGTCTCCTACGAGCAGTACTTC. It codes for CASSEVSYEQYF.

In its sample, this clonotype was seen many times. The chain links TRBV7-8 to TRBJ2-7; 7 positions match TRBD1. Unmatched junction bases numbered 8, after V lost 6 bases and J lost 0 bases. Germline V gene lookup returns CDR1 SGHVS and CDR2 FQNEAQ. There are 15 residues in the CDR3. CDR3 sequence reads: CASRWPGTDSYEQYF. For the CDR3, the DNA is TGTGCCAGCAGATGGCCCGGGACAGACTCCTACGAGCAGTACTTC.

V gene TRBV27 combines with J gene TRBJ1-4, with 9 nucleotides matching TRBD1. CDR1 is MNHEY and CDR2 is SMNVEV in the germline V gene (reference sequence). The CDR3 is made up of 14 amino acids. V trimming: 8 bases; J trimming: 7 bases; junction bases outside the gene matches: 8. CDR3 residues: CASGHGTGIEKLFF. The CDR3 DNA reads as TGTGCCAGCGGACACGGGACAGGGATTGAAAAACTGTTTTTT.

As regards this clonotype: One end of the junction is discordant with germline, which a read error may explain. The chain employs TRBV20-1 and TRBJ1-1; 9 nucleotides match TRBD1. Germline lookup yields CDR1 DFQATT and CDR2 SNEGSKA (reference sequence). The CDR3 covers 15 residues. The CDR3 nucleotides are TGCAGTGCTAGAGATGGAACACAGGGGGCCACTGAAGCTTTTTTT. The encoded protein is CSARDGTQGATEAFF.

This clonotype was observed a few times. The CDR3 protein is CASSHHKGGGTDTQYF. CDR3 nucleotides: TGTGCCAGCAGCCACCATAAGGGGGGGGGCACAGATACGCAGTATTTT. The chain has TRBV7-6 and TRBJ2-3, with TRBD2 as a possible D gene (7 bases). Trimming removed 5 bases from V and 1 base from J, with 16 bases in between. The germline CDR1 and CDR2 sequences are SGHVS and FNYEAQ. The CDR3 extends over 16 amino acids.

This chain links TRBV6-2 or TRBV6-3 with TRBJ1-1; no definite D call. The CDR3 spans 14 residues. The V gene lost 6 bases and the J gene lost 7 bases, with 18 bases spanning the gap. Germline V CDR1 and CDR2: MNHEY, SVGEGT. The CDR3 region has the DNA TGTGCCAGCAGAATTAGGATGGAGTTCGTTGAAGCTTTCTTT. It yields the protein CASRIRMEFVEAFF.

The chain links TRBV20-1 to TRBJ2-7; maybe TRBD2 (6 bases). Germline V gene data show CDR1 as DFQATT and CDR2 as SNEGSKA (reference sequence). This CDR3 is built from 13 residues. Trimming removed 0 bases from V and 7 bases from J, with 13 bases in between. CDR3 sequence reads: CSARDESGREQYF. In nucleotides, the CDR3 is TGCAGTGCTAGAGATGAGTCAGGGAGGGAGCAGTACTTC.

The gene calls are TRBV6-2 or TRBV6-3 and TRBJ1-1, with D possibly TRBD1 on 5 matching bases. Germline assignment: CDR1 MNHEY and CDR2 SVGEGT. Trimming shortened V by 6 bases and J by 0 bases, and 14 bases separated the two germline ends. This CDR3 is 15 amino acids long. CDR3 sequence: CASRVREGLNTEAFF. As DNA, the CDR3 is TGTGCCAGCAGGGTTAGAGAGGGGCTGAACACTGAAGCTTTCTTT.

J is TRBJ2-1 and V is TRBV20-1; 9 nucleotides match TRBD2. The junction had 7 bases not matched to a gene; V was cut back by 0 bases and J by 4 bases. The V gene's germline CDR1 is DFQATT and CDR2 SNEGSKA (reference sequence). The CDR3 sequence is 16 residues long. CDR3 in DNA: TGCAGTGCTAGAGATGCTGCGGGGGGGCCTTACAATGAGCAGTTCTTC. Its protein product is CSARDAAGGPYNEQFF.

In its sample, this clonotype was seen a few times. This chain links TRBV5-6 with TRBJ2-1; 8 nucleotides agree with TRBD2. Trimming at V came to 2 bases and at J to 3 bases, leaving 7 bases not matched to a gene. Germline V gives CDR1 SGHDT, CDR2 YYEEEE. The CDR3 contains 16 residues. In nucleotides, the CDR3 is TGTGCCAGCAGCTTTCTTAGCGGGGATCTCTACAATGAGCAGTTCTTC. Translation gives CASSFLSGDLYNEQFF.